A selection of T cell receptor beta chains follows, all from one sample in a study of lymphopenia after photon versus proton radiotherapy. Assay: immunoSEQ multiplex PCR; the TCRdb copy retains only in-frame clones and omits some. The sample contains about 45,000 clones, approximately 83% of which appear only once. Sequences were derived from peripheral blood, sampled from a patient treated with photon-based radiotherapy. These TCRs come from a man between 40 and 49 years old with gastric cancer. Each CDR3 is given with its conserved first and last residue. D genes are given only for firm matches. Expanded clones are given a class, and other clones once, few, many or no size at all.

D gene,clone size,J gene,V gene,CDR3 DNA,CDR3 protein
-,-,TRBJ1-2,TRBV27,TGTGCCAGCAGGTCGGGGGGGGAAGGCTACACCTTC,CASRSGGEGYTF
-,-,TRBJ1-1,TRBV15,TGTGCCACCAGCAGAGATCCGGGATCAAGGGCTGAAGCTTTCTTT,CATSRDPGSRAEAFF
-,-,TRBJ2-3,TRBV9,TGTGCCAGCAGCGTATATGACACGCGCACAGATACGCAGTATTTT,CASSVYDTRTDTQYF
-,-,TRBJ1-2,TRBV9,TGTGCCAGCAGCCCACGACAGGCCGCGGCCTATGGCTACACCTTC,CASSPRQAAAYGYTF
-,-,TRBJ1-4,TRBV4-1,TGCGCCAGCAGCCCCAACGTGGGTCCGGGCGAAAAACTGTTTTTT,CASSPNVGPGEKLFF
-,-,TRBJ2-3,TRBV10-3,TGTGCCATCAGTGAGTACGGAAGACAGGAGGTGACTACGCAGTATTTT,CAISEYGRQEVTTQYF
-,-,TRBJ2-6,TRBV12-5,TGTGCTAGTGGTTTAGGAGCTGGGGCCAACGTCCTGACTTTC,CASGLGAGANVLTF
-,-,TRBJ1-2,TRBV4-2,TGTGCCAGCAGCCTGGAGCACAGTACTAACTATGGCTACACCTTC,CASSLEHSTNYGYTF
-,-,TRBJ2-7,TRBV5-1,TGCGCCAGCAGCTTAAGCGGAGGTCGCGAGTACGAGCAGTACTTC,CASSLSGGREYEQYF
TRBD1,once,TRBJ2-7,TRBV19,TGTGCCAGTAGTAGACAGGGGAGCTCCTACGAGCAGTACTTC,CASSRQGSSYEQYF
-,-,TRBJ1-1,TRBV19,TGTGCCAGTAGTATAGAAAAATGGGTATCGAACACTGAAGCTTTCTTT,CASSIEKWVSNTEAFF
-,-,TRBJ2-1,TRBV30,TGTGCCTGGAGCGCATCCGGGATAACATACAATGAGCAGTTCTTC,CAWSASGITYNEQFF
-,-,TRBJ2-5,TRBV5-4,TGTGCCAGCAGCTTGGGGTCAGAAGAGACCCAGTACTTC,CASSLGSEETQYF
-,-,TRBJ1-4,TRBV7-9,TGTGCCAGCAGCTTAGACCGGGGATCGGTAGGCGAAAAACTGTTTTTT,CASSLDRGSVGEKLFF
TRBD2,-,TRBJ2-5,TRBV11-3,TGTGCCAGCAGAGCTAGCGGGGGGGAGACCCAGTACTTC,CASRASGGETQYF
TRBD1,once,TRBJ1-2,TRBV11-3,TGTGCCAGGGGACAGGGGCCCCTGTATGGCTACACCTTC,CARGQGPLYGYTF
-,-,TRBJ2-1,TRBV7-9,TGTGCCAGCAGCTTTGGCTCTCTCGGGTCTTACGATGAGCAGTTCTTC,CASSFGSLGSYDEQFF
-,-,TRBJ2-2,TRBV5-1,TGCGCCAGCAGCTTGGACCCCGGAAGACCCGGGGAGCTGTTTTTT,CASSLDPGRPGELFF
-,-,TRBJ2-7,TRBV7-6,TGTGCCAGCAGCTTAGTACTGGACAGATACTACGAGCAGTACTTC,CASSLVLDRYYEQYF
-,-,TRBJ1-1,TRBV6-5,TGTGCCAGCAGTTACTCGGCAGGTCCCCCCCCTGAAGCTTTCTTT,CASSYSAGPPPEAFF
TRBD2,-,TRBJ2-5,TRBV28,TGTGCCAGCAGTTTCCTTAGCGGGGGGGCCCAAGAGACCCAGTACTTC,CASSFLSGGAQETQYF
-,-,TRBJ2-7,TRBV7-2,TGTGCCAGCAGCACCCTCGACGGACACCACTACGAGCAGTACTTC,CASSTLDGHHYEQYF
-,few,TRBJ1-4,TRBV4-3,TGCGCCAGCAGCCGAGGGCCAACTAGTATTGAAAAACTGTTTTTT,CASSRGPTSIEKLFF
-,-,TRBJ1-3,TRBV7-2,TGTGCCAGCACCCCCACCCCCGTAAGCTCTGGAAACACCATATATTTT,CASTPTPVSSGNTIYF
-,-,TRBJ2-7,TRBV6-1,TGTGCCAGCAGTCAGGGTGGAGGTATCTACGAGCAGTACTTC,CASSQGGGIYEQYF
TRBD2,few,TRBJ2-1,TRBV4-3,TGCGCCAGCAGCCAGGTTCGACTAGCGGGGGGGCATGAGCAGTTCTTC,CASSQVRLAGGHEQFF
-,-,TRBJ2-5,TRBV5-1,TGCGCCAGCAGCTTGGCCAGTCACTCACAAGAGACCCAGTACTTC,CASSLASHSQETQYF
TRBD1,few,TRBJ1-6,TRBV30,TGTGCCTTTACCGGGACAGGGAATTCACCCCTCCACTTT,CAFTGTGNSPLHF
TRBD1,-,TRBJ2-2,TRBV6-1,TGTGCCAGCAGTGAAGCTGGGACAGTCAGCACCGGGGAGCTGTTTTTT,CASSEAGTVSTGELFF
-,-,TRBJ1-2,TRBV19,TGTGCCAGTAGTCTAATACAGGGAGCTAACTATGGCTACACCTTC,CASSLIQGANYGYTF
TRBD2,-,TRBJ2-5,TRBV30,TGTGCCTGGAGTGTAGGGGGACTAGAAGGAGAGACCCAGTACTTC,CAWSVGGLEGETQYF
-,-,TRBJ2-2,TRBV7-3,TGTGCCAGCAGCTCACGGGCCGGGGAGCTGTTTTTT,CASSSRAGELFF
-,once,TRBJ2-7,TRBV27,TGTGCCAGCAGTTTAATAGGTGAGGGCGAGCAATACTTC,CASSLIGEGEQYF
-,-,TRBJ1-4,TRBV7-2,TGTGCCAGCAGCCCCAACCCTCAGGAGGGAAAACTGTTTTTT,CASSPNPQEGKLFF
-,-,TRBJ1-2,TRBV12-5,TGTGCTAGTGGTTTGGGGCATAGCTATGGCTACACCTTC,CASGLGHSYGYTF
TRBD2,-,TRBJ2-5,TRBV11-1,TGTGCCAGCAGCTTAGCGCTAGCGGGGGGAGGACAAGAGACCCAGTACTTC,CASSLALAGGGQETQYF
TRBD1,-,TRBJ2-7,TRBV4-2,TGTGCCAGCAGCCCCAAGGACAGGGGGCTGGGTCGTTACGAGCAGTACTTC,CASSPKDRGLGRYEQYF
-,-,TRBJ1-6,TRBV6-5,TGCGCCAGTCGGGTCTTTGGTTCACCCCTCCACTTT,CASRVFGSPLHF
-,-,TRBJ1-6,TRBV2,TGTGCCAGTCACAGGGTTCGGAATTCACCCCTCCACTTT,CASHRVRNSPLHF
-,-,TRBJ1-2,TRBV6-1,TGTGCCAGCAGTGAAATAGTCGGGTCTAACTATGGCTACACCTTC,CASSEIVGSNYGYTF
-,-,TRBJ2-1,TRBV30,TGTGCCTGGAGGGGAACAGGCCGGGGCCGCAACAATGAGCAGTTCTTC,CAWRGTGRGRNNEQFF
TRBD2,-,TRBJ2-5,TRBV7-2,TGTGCCAGCAGCTTAGGGGTTAGCGGGGGGGCGGAGACCCAGTACTTC,CASSLGVSGGAETQYF
TRBD1,-,TRBJ2-7,TRBV5-6,TGTGCCAGCAGCTTGGAGTCAGGGGGCTACGAGCAGTACTTC,CASSLESGGYEQYF
-,-,TRBJ1-2,TRBV6-6,TGTGCCAGCTCAAGCCCGACAGTGGGTAACTATGGCTACACCTTC,CASSSPTVGNYGYTF
-,once,TRBJ2-1,TRBV12-5,TGTGCTAGTGGTTTGGTATGGGCGGGTACCTACAATGAGCAGTTCTTC,CASGLVWAGTYNEQFF
-,-,TRBJ2-7,TRBV6-6,TGTGCCAGCAGTTCTGTTGGGTCCTACGAGCAGTACTTC,CASSSVGSYEQYF
-,few,TRBJ1-2,TRBV29-1,TGCAGCGTTGAAGATAACCCTCCTAACTATGGCTACACCTTC,CSVEDNPPNYGYTF